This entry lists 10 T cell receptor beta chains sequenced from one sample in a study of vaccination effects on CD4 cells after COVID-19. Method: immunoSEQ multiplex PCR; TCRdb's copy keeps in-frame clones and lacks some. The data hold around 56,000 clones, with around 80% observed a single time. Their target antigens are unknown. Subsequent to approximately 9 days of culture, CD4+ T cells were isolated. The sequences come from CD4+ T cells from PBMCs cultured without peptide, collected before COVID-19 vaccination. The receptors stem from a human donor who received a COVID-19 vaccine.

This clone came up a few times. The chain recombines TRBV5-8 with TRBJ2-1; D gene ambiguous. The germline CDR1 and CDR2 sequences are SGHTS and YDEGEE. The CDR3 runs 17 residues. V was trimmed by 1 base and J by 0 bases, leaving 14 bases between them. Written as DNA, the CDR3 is TGTGCCAGCAGCTTGCGGCACCTTCCGAGCTCCTACAATGAGCAGTTCTTC. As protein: CASSLRHLPSSYNEQFF.

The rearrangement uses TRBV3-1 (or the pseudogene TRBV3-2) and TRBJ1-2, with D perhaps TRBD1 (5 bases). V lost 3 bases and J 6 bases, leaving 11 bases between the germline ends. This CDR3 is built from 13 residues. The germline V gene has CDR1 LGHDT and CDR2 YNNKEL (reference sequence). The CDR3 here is CASSQTEINGYTF. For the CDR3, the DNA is TGTGCCAGCAGCCAGACAGAGATCAATGGCTACACCTTC.

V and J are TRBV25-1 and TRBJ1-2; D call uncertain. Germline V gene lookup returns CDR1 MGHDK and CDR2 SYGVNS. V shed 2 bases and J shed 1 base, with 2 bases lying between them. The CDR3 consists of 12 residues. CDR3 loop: CASSENNYGYTF. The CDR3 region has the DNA TGTGCCAGCAGTGAAAATAACTATGGCTACACCTTC.

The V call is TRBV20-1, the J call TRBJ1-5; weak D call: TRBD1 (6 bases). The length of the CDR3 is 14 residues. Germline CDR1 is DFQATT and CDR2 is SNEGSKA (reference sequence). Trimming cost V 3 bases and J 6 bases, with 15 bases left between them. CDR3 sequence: CSASRMGAGQPQHF. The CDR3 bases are TGCAGTGCTAGTAGGATGGGGGCCGGTCAGCCCCAGCATTTT.

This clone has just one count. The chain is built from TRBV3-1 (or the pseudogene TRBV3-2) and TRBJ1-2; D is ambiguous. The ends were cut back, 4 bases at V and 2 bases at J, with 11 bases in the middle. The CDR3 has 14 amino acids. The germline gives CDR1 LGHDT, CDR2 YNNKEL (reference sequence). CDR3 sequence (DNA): TGTGCCAGCAGCCCGACCAACACCAACTATGGCTACACCTTC. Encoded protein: CASSPTNTNYGYTF.

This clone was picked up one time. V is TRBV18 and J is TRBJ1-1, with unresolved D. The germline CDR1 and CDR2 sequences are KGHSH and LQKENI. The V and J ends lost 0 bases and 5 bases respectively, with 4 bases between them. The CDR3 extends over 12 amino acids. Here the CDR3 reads CASSPPITEAFF. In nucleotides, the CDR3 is TGTGCCAGCTCACCACCCATTACTGAAGCTTTCTTT.

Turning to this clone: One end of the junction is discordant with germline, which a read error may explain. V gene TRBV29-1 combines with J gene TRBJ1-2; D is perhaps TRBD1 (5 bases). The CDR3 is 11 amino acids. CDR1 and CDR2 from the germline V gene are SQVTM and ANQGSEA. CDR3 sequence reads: CSVQDGGRGTF. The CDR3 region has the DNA TGCAGCGTTCAAGACGGGGGTCGGGGGACCTTC.

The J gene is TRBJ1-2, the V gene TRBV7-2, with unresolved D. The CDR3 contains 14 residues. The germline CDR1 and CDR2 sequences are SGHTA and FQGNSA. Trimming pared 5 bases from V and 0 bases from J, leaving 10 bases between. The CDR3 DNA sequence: TGTGCCAGCAGCCAGACATCCTCTAACTATGGCTACACCTTC. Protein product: CASSQTSSNYGYTF.

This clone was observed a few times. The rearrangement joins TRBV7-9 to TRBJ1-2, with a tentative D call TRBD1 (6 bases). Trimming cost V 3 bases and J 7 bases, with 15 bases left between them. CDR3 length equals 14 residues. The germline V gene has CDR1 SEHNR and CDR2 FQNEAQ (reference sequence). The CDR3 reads CASSFPPGQAGYTF. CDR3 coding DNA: TGTGCCAGCAGCTTTCCTCCGGGACAAGCTGGCTACACCTTC.

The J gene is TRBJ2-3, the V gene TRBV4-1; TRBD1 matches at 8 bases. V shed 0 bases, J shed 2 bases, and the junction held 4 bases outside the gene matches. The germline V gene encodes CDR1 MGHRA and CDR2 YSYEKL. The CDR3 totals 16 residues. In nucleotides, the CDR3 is TGCGCCAGCAGCCAAGATTGGCAGGGGGCCACAGATACGCAGTATTTT. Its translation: CASSQDWQGATDTQYF.